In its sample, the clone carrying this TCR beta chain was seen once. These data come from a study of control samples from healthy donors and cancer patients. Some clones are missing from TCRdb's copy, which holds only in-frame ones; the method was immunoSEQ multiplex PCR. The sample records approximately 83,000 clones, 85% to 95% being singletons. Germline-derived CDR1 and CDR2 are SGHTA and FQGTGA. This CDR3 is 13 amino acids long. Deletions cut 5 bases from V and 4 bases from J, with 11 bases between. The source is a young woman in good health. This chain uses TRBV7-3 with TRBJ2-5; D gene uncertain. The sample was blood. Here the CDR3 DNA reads TGTGCCAGCAGCGCAGCAAGGAGAGAGACCCAGTACTTC. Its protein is CASSAARRETQYF.